One and the same sample provided the 30 T cell receptor beta chains below, sequenced in a study of T cell repertoires in ileal Crohn's disease. Some clones are missing from TCRdb's copy, which holds only in-frame ones; the method was immunoSEQ multiplex PCR. This sample yields approximately 19,000 clones, of which 72% are seen a single time; less than 5% belongs to the top ten. Sample time point: neoterminal ileum biopsy at postoperative endoscopy, about 6 months after surgery. Sequencing was done on a sample of ileal tissue. These receptors all come from an adult with Crohn's disease.

CDR3 DNA: TGTGCCAGCAGCCAAGCCGTAGGACAGTATTACAATGAGCAGTTCTTC. Protein sequence: CASSQAVGQYYNEQFF. This rearrangement joins TRBV4-2 to TRBJ2-1, with D possibly matching TRBD1 (6 bases). Trimming removed 1 base at V and 4 bases at J, with 14 bases between. Germline values: CDR1 LGHNA, CDR2 YNFKEQ. The CDR3 sequence is 16 residues long.

The chain is built from TRBV5-1 and TRBJ2-3; no reliable D call. The V gene's germline CDR1 is SGHRS and CDR2 YFSETQ. Trimming took 6 bases from V and 8 from J, leaving 13 bases between them. CDR3 length equals 12 residues. The DNA for the CDR3 is TGCGCCAGCACCTCCTCTAGTGGTACGCAGTATTTT. Encoded protein: CASTSSSGTQYF.

This clone was counted a single time. The V call is TRBV5-1, the J call TRBJ1-1, with 7 nucleotides matching TRBD1. The V and J ends lost 6 bases and 4 bases, in that order; junction bases with no gene match: 6. The CDR3 has 13 amino acids. Germline V gene data show CDR1 as SGHRS and CDR2 as YFSETQ. CDR3 sequence: CASTGQEGTEAFF. The CDR3 region has the DNA TGCGCCAGCACTGGACAGGAGGGCACTGAAGCTTTCTTT.

J is TRBJ2-3 and V is TRBV27, with 7 bases fitting TRBD1. The trim removed 11 bases at V and 1 base at J, leaving 6 bases unmatched. Germline V lookup: CDR1 MNHEY, CDR2 SMNVEV (reference sequence). The CDR3 sequence is 13 residues long. CDR3: CAGGTDGTDTQYF. In nucleotides, the CDR3 is TGTGCCGGTGGGACAGACGGCACAGATACGCAGTATTTT.

The rearrangement links TRBV7-2 to TRBJ2-7; 12 nucleotides match TRBD2. This CDR3 spans 17 amino acids. Germline CDR1 is SGHTA and CDR2 is FQGNSA. The V segment lost 2 bases and the J segment 3 bases; nucleotides outside the gene matches: 8. This chain's CDR3 is CASSLTVSSGGVYEQYF. The CDR3 bases are TGTGCCAGCAGCTTAACGGTTTCTAGCGGGGGGGTCTACGAGCAGTACTTC. Complete variable domain (other parts from reference TRBV7-2 and TRBJ2-7): GAGVSQSPSNKVTEKGKDVELRCDPISGHTALYWYRQSLGQGLEFLIYFQGNSAPDKSGLPSDRFSAERTGGSVSTLTIQRTQQEDSAVYLCASSLTVSSGGVYEQYFGPGTRLTVT.

This clone occurred a few times. The V and J genes are TRBV6-6 and TRBJ1-3, with D hard to call. The CDR3 covers 15 residues. CDR1 and CDR2 from the germline V gene are MNHNY and SVGAGI (reference sequence). V dropped 3 bases and J dropped 2 bases, with 11 bases sitting between them. The chain's CDR3 is CASSYEGVTGNTIYF. CDR3 sequence (DNA): TGTGCCAGCAGTTATGAGGGAGTAACTGGAAACACCATATATTTT.

This clone was counted between two and nine times. The V call is TRBV5-1, the J call TRBJ2-5; D is possibly TRBD1 (6 bases). The end of the DNA fits TRBJ2-7 better, so the J call may be wrong. Germline V gene lookup returns CDR1 SGHRS and CDR2 YFSETQ. CDR3 length: 16 residues. The CDR3 DNA sequence: TGCGCCAGCAGCTTGAGACAGGCCGGGGCCGTATACGAGCAGTACTTC. Its translation is CASSLRQAGAVYEQYF.

In its sample, this clone was seen a few times. The CDR3 loop reads CAWALNSEAFF. The DNA of the CDR3 is TGTGCCTGGGCCCTAAATTCTGAAGCTTTCTTT. V usage is TRBV30 and J usage is TRBJ1-1, with D uncertain. This CDR3 is 11 amino acids long. The germline V gene encodes CDR1 GTSNPN and CDR2 SVGIG (reference sequence). The V end lost 5 bases, the J end lost 6 bases, and 10 bases lay between the germline ends.

The chain carries TRBV9 and TRBJ2-1; D might be TRBD2 (6 bases). This CDR3 region has 15 residues. CDR1 and CDR2 (germline): SGDLS, YYNGEE. Trimming removed 2 bases from V and 9 bases from J, with 18 bases in between. CDR3 DNA sequence: TGTGCCAGCAGCGTGGGGACTCCATATTCCGGTGAGCAGTTCTTC. Residues: CASSVGTPYSGEQFF.

V gene TRBV30 combines with J gene TRBJ1-3; D remains unclear. This CDR3 has 15 amino acids. Trimming took 3 bases from V and 3 from J, leaving 15 bases between them. CDR1 and CDR2 (germline): GTSNPN, SVGIG (reference sequence). CDR3 coding DNA: TGTGCCTGGAGGCAGACAAAGGCAGGTGGAAACACCATATATTTT. The encoded protein is CAWRQTKAGGNTIYF.

This clone appeared once. The chain uses TRBV4-1 and TRBJ2-1; TRBD1 might be the D (6 bases). V was pared by 3 bases and J by 15 bases, with 18 bases between. The CDR3 loop spans 13 amino acids. The germline CDR1 and CDR2 sequences are MGHRA and YSYEKL. In DNA, the CDR3 is TGCGCCAGCAGCCAGGATGAGACAGGTAGACGGTTCTTC. Amino acid sequence: CASSQDETGRRFF.

V gene TRBV7-9 combines with J gene TRBJ2-7; D is perhaps TRBD1 (5 bases). The germline V gene has CDR1 SEHNR and CDR2 FQNEAQ (reference sequence). Trimming took off 4 bases at V and 0 bases at J, with 19 bases between the two ends. The CDR3 contains 17 residues. DNA for the CDR3: TGTGCCAGCAGCTCTTCTTGGGGTCAGGGTTTCTCCTACGAGCAGTACTTC. Its translation is CASSSSWGQGFSYEQYF.

As for this clone: Within the sample, other DNA sequences also encode this same CDR3. The chain combines TRBV10-1 with TRBJ2-7, with D perhaps matching TRBD2 (7 bases). V lost 11 bases and J lost 5, with 34 bases in between. The CDR3 contains 18 residues. Germline V gene lookup returns CDR1 WNHNN and CDR2 SYGVQD (reference sequence). CDR3 in amino acids: CARNPMPGTGGGIDEQYF. CDR3 nucleotides: TGCGCCCGCAATCCGATGCCCGGGACGGGGGGCGGAATAGACGAGCAGTACTTC.

The chain carries TRBV7-3 and TRBJ2-7; 9 positions match TRBD1. J was trimmed by 4 bases and V by 2 bases; bases with no gene match: 0. The CDR3 has 13 amino acids. Germline CDR1 reads SGHTA; CDR2 reads FQGTGA. The CDR3 is CASSLDRGYEQYF. CDR3 sequence (DNA): TGTGCCAGCAGCTTAGACAGGGGGTACGAGCAGTACTTC.

This sequence joins TRBV19 and TRBJ2-2, with D hard to call. This CDR3 has 13 amino acids. Germline lookup yields CDR1 LNHDA and CDR2 SQIVND (reference sequence). The ends were cut back, 3 bases at V and 5 bases at J, with 7 bases in the middle. The CDR3: CASSIVQTGELFF. The CDR3 coding sequence is TGTGCCAGTAGTATTGTGCAGACCGGGGAGCTGTTTTTT.

The chain combines TRBV29-1 with TRBJ2-2; 7 bases are shared with TRBD1. Germline V lookup: CDR1 SQVTM, CDR2 ANQGSEA. V lost 8 bases, J lost 4 bases, and 7 bases stayed unmatched. This CDR3 comprises 13 residues. CDR3 nucleotide sequence: TGCAGCATACAGGGGAAAGGCACCGGGGAGCTGTTTTTT. Protein sequence: CSIQGKGTGELFF.

The chain uses TRBV6-5 and TRBJ1-2, with D perhaps matching TRBD1 (6 bases). This CDR3 is built from 11 residues. Trimming removed 5 bases at V and 8 bases at J, with 9 bases between. The germline gives CDR1 MNHEY, CDR2 SVGAGI. The chain's CDR3 is CASSEGDGYTF. CDR3 DNA: TGTGCCAGCAGTGAGGGGGACGGCTACACCTTC.

V gene TRBV30 combines with J gene TRBJ2-3, with D possibly TRBD2 on 6 matching bases. V was pared by 0 bases and J by 6 bases, with 10 bases between. This CDR3 has 13 residues. CDR1 is GTSNPN and CDR2 is SVGIG in the germline V gene (reference sequence). CDR3: CAWSVRERDTQYF. The CDR3 coding sequence is TGTGCCTGGAGTGTACGGGAGAGGGATACGCAGTATTTT.

The rearrangement joins TRBV29-1 to TRBJ1-1, with D unclear. The V and J ends lost 4 bases and 6 bases respectively, with 12 bases between them. The CDR3 is made up of 12 amino acids. Germline-derived CDR1 and CDR2 are SQVTM and ANQGSEA. CDR3 amino acids: CSVVVRYAEAFF. The CDR3, as DNA: TGCAGCGTTGTAGTCCGGTACGCTGAAGCTTTCTTT.

This clone was recorded a few times. The rearrangement joins TRBV10-3 to TRBJ2-1; a possible D gene is TRBD1 (6 bases). Per germline, CDR1 ENHRY and CDR2 SYGVKD. This CDR3 has 14 residues. Trimming removed 6 bases at V and 2 bases at J, with 11 bases between. This CDR3 reads CAIRGHDPYNEQFF. The CDR3 nucleotides are TGTGCCATCAGGGGACACGACCCCTACAATGAGCAGTTCTTC.

This clone was counted between two and nine times. This chain uses TRBV5-1 with TRBJ2-7; D not certain. The V and J ends lost 2 bases and 2 bases respectively, with 14 bases between them. In germline, CDR1 is SGHRS, CDR2 YFSETQ. There are 15 residues in the CDR3. The CDR3 DNA is TGCGCCAGCAGCTTTGGGCCAAGTCAGGCCTACGAGCAGTACTTC. It specifies CASSFGPSQAYEQYF.

The chain combines TRBV30 with TRBJ1-5; 7 bases fit TRBD1. Trimming cost V 1 base and J 4 bases; bases outside gene matches: 4. Germline values: CDR1 GTSNPN, CDR2 SVGIG (reference sequence). The CDR3 loop spans 14 amino acids. CDR3 nucleotide sequence: TGTGCCTGGAGTGGTGAACAGGGGAATCAGCCCCAGCATTTT. It codes for CAWSGEQGNQPQHF.

The rearrangement joins TRBV20-1 to TRBJ2-7; D gene ambiguous. The V gene lost 6 bases and the J gene lost 4 bases, with 10 bases spanning the gap. CDR1 and CDR2 from the germline V gene are DFQATT and SNEGSKA (reference sequence). The CDR3 runs 11 residues. CDR3 loop: CSATRSYEQYF. CDR3 sequence (DNA): TGCAGTGCCACGAGGTCGTACGAGCAGTACTTC.

This clone showed up just a few times. The chain carries TRBV30 and TRBJ1-2; tentatively, D is TRBD1 (5 bases). V lost 1 base and J lost 4, with 13 bases in between. The CDR3 runs 14 residues. The germline V gene has CDR1 GTSNPN and CDR2 SVGIG (reference sequence). The CDR3 spells CAWSASGWTYGYTF. CDR3 in DNA: TGTGCCTGGAGTGCTTCAGGGTGGACCTATGGCTACACCTTC.

The V call is TRBV28, the J call TRBJ1-5, with TRBD1 identical over 7 bases. V dropped 8 bases and J dropped 12; count of bases not matched to a gene: 16. The CDR3 is 14 amino acids. CDR1 is MDHEN, CDR2 SYDVKM, per germline. The CDR3: CASSGATGVWVQHF. The DNA of the CDR3 is TGTGCCAGCTCGGGGGCCACAGGGGTGTGGGTCCAGCATTTT. Combining the CDR3 with reference TRBV28 and TRBJ1-5 gives the whole variable domain DVKVTQSSRYLVKRTGEKVFLECVQDMDHENMFWYRQDPGLGLRLIYFSYDVKMKEKGDIPEGYSVSREKKERFSLILESASTNQTSMYLCASSGATGVWVQHFGDGTRLSIL.

The chain uses TRBV4-1 and TRBJ2-1; D may be TRBD1 (6 bases). The germline CDR1 and CDR2 sequences are MGHRA and YSYEKL. The CDR3 spans 12 residues. The germline V and J ends were trimmed by 3 bases and 10 bases, with 10 bases remaining between them. The CDR3 DNA is TGCGCCAGCAGCCACAGGGGATTCGAGCAGTTCTTC. It is translated as CASSHRGFEQFF.

This clone showed up just once. The sample carries other DNA sequences with the same CDR3. The chain uses TRBV6-5 and TRBJ1-6; D possibly corresponds to TRBD1 (6 bases). From germline, CDR1 is MNHEY and CDR2 SVGAGI. Trimming shortened V by 6 bases and J by 5 bases, and 14 bases separated the two germline ends. The CDR3 consists of 15 residues. The CDR3 here is CASSRGGQDNSPLHF. As DNA, the CDR3 is TGTGCCAGCAGCCGAGGGGGACAAGATAATTCACCCCTCCACTTT.

The chain recombines TRBV7-9 with TRBJ2-7; D remains unclear. Germline V gene sequence: CDR1 SEHNR, CDR2 FQNEAQ (reference sequence). The CDR3 is 12 amino acids. The germline V and J ends were trimmed by 5 bases and 6 bases, with 11 bases remaining between them. The CDR3 here is CASSNTYTEQYF. The DNA for the CDR3 is TGTGCCAGCAGCAACACGTATACCGAGCAGTACTTC. The entire variable domain, with the rest obtained from reference TRBV7-9 and TRBJ2-7, is as follows: DTGVSQNPRHKITKRGQNVTFRCDPISEHNRLYWYRQTLGQGPEFLTYFQNEAQLEKSRLLSDRFSAERPKGSFSTLEIQRTEQGDSAMYLCASSNTYTEQYFGPGTRLTVT.

This chain links TRBV13 with TRBJ1-1; no clear D gene. This CDR3 has 14 amino acids. The V and J ends lost 2 bases and 3 bases respectively, with 10 bases between them. Germline V gene sequence: CDR1 PRHDT, CDR2 FYEKMQ (reference sequence). The CDR3 here is CASSLQDRDTEAFF. In DNA, the CDR3 is TGTGCCAGCAGCTTACAAGATCGGGACACTGAAGCTTTCTTT.

The rearrangement uses TRBV7-9 and TRBJ1-2; D is unclear. The CDR3 has 14 residues. In germline, CDR1 is SEHNR, CDR2 FQNEAQ (reference sequence). Trimming shortened V by 5 bases and J by 4 bases, and 14 bases separated the two germline ends. The CDR3 loop reads CASSPRDMSYGYTF. DNA for the CDR3: TGTGCCAGCAGCCCCCGCGACATGAGCTATGGCTACACCTTC.